The TCR beta chain described here comes from a study of cytomegalovirus exposure and HLA in healthy donors (dated by TCRdb to about 2017). With respect to the entire study: An earlier analysis of some 620 of the donors reported 250 to 350 Gb of sequence data and around 120 million unique TCR beta sequences obtained from roughly 170 million T cells. An early release covering just under 650 HLA-typed donors comprised about 320 gigabases of sequencing data and around 85 million unique TCR sequences. Of the 300 to 500 genotyped donors, less than 90% were placed in the genetic ancestry cluster associated with self-reported Caucasian donors. The aim of the study was to test whether cataloging public T cell receptors could identify signatures of past pathogen exposure. The study profiled the T cell repertoires of 666 subjects by immunosequencing and related them to cytomegalovirus serostatus. In addition to the first cohort of 666 subjects, a separate validation cohort of 120 different subjects was used. To predict cytomegalovirus infection status, the study combined high-throughput TCR immunosequencing, statistical association of individual TCRs with disease status, and machine learning. To study patterns of TCR occurrence, a later analysis re-analyzed previously published TCR beta repertoires from 700 or so donors and added high-resolution HLA genotyping. The later analysis used no new phenotypic data to find candidate immune exposures, relying instead on TCR beta sequences and their occurrence across donors. An earlier analysis of several hundred of the donors used high-throughput TCR beta sequencing to judge whether each TCR beta V gene segment behaved as functional or pseudogenic. Donor age, sex, ethnicity and CMV serostatus were collected together with the repertoire data. In a later genetic analysis, genome-wide SNP genotypes for 398 of the 666 donors were used, and that subset was treated as a discovery cohort. All discovery cohort repertoires had been generated using a single sequencing platform. HLA typing covered class I and class II loci at four-digit resolution. The number of donors typed differed by locus, with roughly 620-630 for A, B, C, DRB1 and DQB1, 522 for DQA1, over 600 for DPA1, and around 460 for DPB1. Because of strong linkage in the cohort, roughly five DR-DQ haplotypes were treated as single units for association and clustering. Among about 410 genotyped donors of the cohort, an average of roughly 230,000 unique TCR beta nucleotide sequences was sequenced per donor, of which 15% to 20% were non-productive. Results the study describes overall, beyond this receptor: A later analysis found that TCR association rates varied across HLA loci, with DRB1 alleles showing the most associated TCRs and HLA-C alleles the fewest. A later analysis reported that several top co-occurrence clusters appeared linked to parvovirus B19, influenza, CMV and Epstein-Barr virus. Compared with equally common non-associated chains, HLA-associated TCR beta chains in a later analysis were more clonally expanded and had lower generation probabilities. The sequencing pipeline was judged likely to have produced a cluster of highly shared sequence variants as a technical artifact. In this cohort, only TCR beta chains were sequenced, and detectable features were limited by the absence of alpha or paired-chain data. In the study, about 150 TCR beta chains were listed as associated with cytomegalovirus. Cytomegalovirus status was reported to be diagnosed by the classifier with high specificity and sensitivity in both the original and validation cohorts. For the cohort, immune exposure information was limited to CMV serostatus. A later genetic analysis reported fewer N-insertions in productive TCRs among donors in an Asian-associated ancestry cluster than the 666-donor mean. When HLA alleles, especially DR and DQ, strongly co-occurred, attributing TCR associations to individual alleles was difficult. A later analysis found that most CMV-associated TCR beta chains appeared HLA-restricted, with HLA associations seemingly driven largely by CMV exposure. Because some donors lacked HLA typing at each locus, the association tests relied only on the typed subset. The earlier analysis of a few hundred of the donors excluded fewer than 20 rarely observed V segments, including chromosome 9 orphons, because counts were too low. V-gene and J-gene trimming of TCR beta chains was associated with a missense DCLRE1C variant in a later genetic analysis, and the association was replicated in an independent cohort. While some public TCRs were present in many individuals, most TCR sequences turned up only very rarely across donors. A later analysis associated 15,000 or so TCR beta sequences with specific HLA alleles at a false discovery rate of 0.05. In an earlier analysis of 450 to 750 of the donors, most TCR beta V segments appeared in productive rearrangements about 90% or about 30% of the time, broadly matching IMGT annotations. The authors suggested that the approach could potentially be generalized to other disease states and immunological phenotypes. A few of the identified cytomegalovirus-associated TCR beta chains were confirmed in vitro to be specific for cytomegalovirus antigens. Roughly uniform sequencing depth across donors was assumed in presence/absence analyses, although this assumption may not hold. A further reported finding was that TCR beta sequences accurately predicted the HLA-A and HLA-B alleles for most subjects in the first cohort. Some IMGT-functional V segments, including TRBV6-2 and TRBV6-3, could not be told apart with the 87-base-pair reads, so those segments were excluded. Correlated functional status among segregating V segments might reflect linkage disequilibrium, but an unknown experimental factor could not be ruled out.

CDR1 GTSNPN and CDR2 SVGIG are derived from the germline V gene (reference sequence). Trimming removed 0 bases from V and 4 bases from J, leaving 12 bases between the germline ends. Taken from cysteine to phenylalanine, the CDR3 has 14 residues. Just CDR3 DNA is preserved here, 42 bases in frame from base 1. The cohort comprised some 680 healthy bone marrow donors. At the time of sampling, all cohort members were nominally healthy, though unrecorded immune exposures were likely present. The donor tested CMV seronegative, placing the donor among the 350 to 400 seronegative members of the cohort. Each donor provided a peripheral blood sample, and peripheral blood mononuclear cells were used for TCR beta sequencing. The Qiagen DNeasy Blood Extraction Kit was used to extract genomic DNA from the blood cell samples. Libraries were prepared through the immunoSEQ multiplex PCR assay. For the multiplex PCR, a mixture combining 60 forward primers for TCR Vbeta segments and 13 reverse primers for TCR Jbeta segments was used. The CDR3 region of rearranged TCR beta genes was amplified from genomic DNA by a multiplex PCR assay. Amplified TCR beta libraries were sequenced as 87-base-pair reads on the Illumina HiSeq System. In the authors' own workflow: In a later analysis, about 80 million unique TCR beta chains were counted across the approximately 670 repertoires, and around 11 million of these chains were shared by at least two donors. To remove PCR and sequencing errors, raw reads were error-corrected and collapsed into unique sequences using a nearest-neighbor algorithm that merged closely related sequences. Alignment of CDR3 sequences to IMGT reference sequences was used to assign V, D and J gene segments. For a sequence to be retained, at least a six-nucleotide match to both a V gene segment and a J gene segment was required. Rearrangements were classified as productive when the CDR3 lacked stop codons and remained in frame with V and J, and all other rearrangements were classified as non-productive. Following IMGT convention, CDR3 was defined as the stretch from the second conserved V-encoded cysteine to the conserved J-encoded phenylalanine. The earlier analysis of about 530 of the donors excluded any sequence lacking an unambiguous match to a single V gene segment. In an earlier analysis of about 590 of the donors, a V segment was called functional when productive rearrangements were above 56.7%, and segregating when the standard deviation between donors exceeded 5%. A statistical classification framework was built to diagnose cytomegalovirus status from the catalog of TCR beta chain sequences. In a later analysis, V and J genes were assigned by comparing TCR nucleotide sequences against IMGT/GENE-DB human TR gene sequences. In a later analysis, CDR3 sequences and most-parsimonious VDJ recombination scenarios were assigned using the TCRdist pipeline. In a later analysis, each TCR beta chain was defined by its CDR3 amino acid sequence together with its V-gene family, and reads without a unique V-gene family were excluded. To address suspected cross-contamination and a sequencing artifact, a later analysis removed roughly 580 highly shared, low-generation-probability nucleotide sequences. A later analysis calculated a clonal expansion index for each public chain from normalized within-repertoire ranks of inferred template counts. Generation probabilities in a later analysis came from a VDJ recombination model fitted to out-of-frame rearrangements, and those results were checked against IGoR. In a later analysis, hypergeometric tests were used to score TCR-TCR, TCR-HLA and TCR-CMV co-occurrence, with a repertoire-size bias correction applied to TCR pairs. In a later analysis, false discovery rates were estimated by permuting HLA or CMV assignments 20 times. A later analysis grouped co-occurring TCRs with DBSCAN, adding TCRdist sequence similarity when clustering within HLA-allele-positive subsets. Repertoires with fewer than 30,000 or more than 120,000 public chains, plus five repertoires with anomalous nucleotide sharing, were excluded from co-occurrence clustering. TCRdb re-hosts the immuneACCESS table, in-frame sequences only. Its copies lack some clones; in the studies checked, an unresolved V gene accounts for under half of them, and the cause for the rest is not known. V, J and clone size are those of that table, while D and trimming were read from the DNA. The sample table records roughly 170,000 clones; roughly 84% of these occur just once. The top ten clonotypes cover 0.95% to 1.3% of the sample.

Comments on this clone: Its antigen target is currently unknown. Base qualities are not at hand, and no much larger clone is one base apart.

Sequenced sample: PBMCs. The chain uses TRBV30 and TRBJ1-1, and perhaps TRBD1 as D gene, on 6 matching bases. The source of this sequence is a man younger than 40 in good health and CMV-seronegative. The bases read TGTGCCTGGAGTGTACAGGGAGGGAGCACTGAAGCTTTCTTT. Its protein is CAWSVQGGSTEAFF.